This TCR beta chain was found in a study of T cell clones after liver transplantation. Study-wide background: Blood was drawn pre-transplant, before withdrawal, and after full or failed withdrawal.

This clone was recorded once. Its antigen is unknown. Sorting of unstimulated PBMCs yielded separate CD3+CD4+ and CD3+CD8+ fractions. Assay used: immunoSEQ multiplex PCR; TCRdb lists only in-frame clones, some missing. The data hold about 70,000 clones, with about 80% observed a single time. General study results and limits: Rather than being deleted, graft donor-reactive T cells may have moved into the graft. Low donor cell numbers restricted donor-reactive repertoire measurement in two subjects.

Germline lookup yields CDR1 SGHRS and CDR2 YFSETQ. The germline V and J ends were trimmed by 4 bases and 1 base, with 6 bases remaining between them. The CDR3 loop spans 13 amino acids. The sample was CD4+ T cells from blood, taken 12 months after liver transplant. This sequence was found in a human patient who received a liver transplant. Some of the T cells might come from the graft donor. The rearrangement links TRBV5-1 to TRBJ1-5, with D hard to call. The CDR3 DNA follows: TGCGCCAGCAGCGTATACAGCAATCAGCCCCAGCATTTT. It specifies CASSVYSNQPQHF.